The rows below give T cell receptor beta chains drawn from one sample of a study of shared clonotypes between healthy human individuals. Only in-frame clones appear in the TCRdb table, and some are missing; sequencing was by immunoSEQ multiplex PCR. This sample has approximately 2.5 million clones, with around nine tenths found just once. The sample comprised naive CD4+ T cells sorted from blood. These receptors were collected from a man aged 18 to 30 in good health. CDR3s include the opening cysteine and the closing phenylalanine or tryptophan. The D gene is left open where the match is weak. Clone size, where shown, is once, few, many, or a class for clones that have expanded.

j_gene | d_gene | len | abundance | v_gene | CDR3nt | CDR3aa
TRBJ1-2 | NA | 12 | NA | TRBV7-9 | TGTGCCAGCAGCTTATACGGGTATGGCTACACCTTC | CASSLYGYGYTF
TRBJ2-5 | TRBD2 | 15 | NA | TRBV7-9 | TGTGCCAGCAGCTTCGGGACTAGCGGGAGAGAGACCCAGTACTTC | CASSFGTSGRETQYF
TRBJ2-3 | NA | 14 | NA | TRBV4-1 | TGCGCCAGCAGACCAGGATGGGGCACAGATACGCAGTATTTT | CASRPGWGTDTQYF
TRBJ2-1 | TRBD2 | 15 | once | TRBV5-1 | TGCGCCAGCAGCTTGGATGGGACTAGCGCCAATGAGCAGTTCTTC | CASSLDGTSANEQFF
TRBJ2-7 | NA | 18 | NA | TRBV27 | TGTGCCAGCAGTCCATTATGGGGATCGGGGGACTTCGCCTACGAGCAGTACTTC | CASSPLWGSGDFAYEQYF
TRBJ1-2 | TRBD1 | 14 | NA | TRBV16 | TGTGCCAGCAGCCAATCAACAGGGGGGAACGGCTACACCTTC | CASSQSTGGNGYTF
TRBJ1-5 | TRBD1 | 15 | NA | TRBV19 | TGTGCCAGTAGTATGGGGACAGGACTAAATCAGCCCCAGCATTTT | CASSMGTGLNQPQHF
TRBJ2-4 | TRBD2 | 13 | NA | TRBV5-4 | TGTGCCAGCAGCTTCGGGGGGAAAAACATTCAGTACTTC | CASSFGGKNIQYF
TRBJ1-1 | NA | 15 | NA | TRBV7-2 | TGTGCCAGCAGCCCCGATATGACAGAGAACACTGAAGCTTTCTTT | CASSPDMTENTEAFF
TRBJ1-6 | NA | 13 | NA | TRBV28 | TGTGCCAGCAGCCCTGGATATAATTCACCCCTCCACTTT | CASSPGYNSPLHF
TRBJ1-4 | TRBD1 | 15 | NA | TRBV6-5 | TGTGCCAGCAGGGGAACAGGGGGCTCGTATGAAAAACTGTTTTTT | CASRGTGGSYEKLFF
TRBJ2-7 | TRBD1 | 15 | once | TRBV7-9 | TGTGCCAGCAGCAGAGACAGGGGCCTCGAATACGAGCAGTACTTC | CASSRDRGLEYEQYF
TRBJ1-4 | NA | 14 | NA | TRBV6-1 | TGTGCCATCCGAATGGGGGCTACTAATGAAAAACTGTTTTTT | CAIRMGATNEKLFF
TRBJ2-2 | TRBD1 | 14 | NA | TRBV25-1 | TGTGCCAGCAGCGCGACAGGGTTCACCGGGGAGCTGTTTTTT | CASSATGFTGELFF
TRBJ2-3 | TRBD2 | 15 | NA | TRBV25-1 | TGTGCCAGCAGTGAAGCGGGAGGGGGTACAGATACGCAGTATTTT | CASSEAGGGTDTQYF
TRBJ2-3 | NA | 13 | NA | TRBV5-1 | TGCGCCACTCGCTTTGGGCCTGGAGATACGCAGTATTTT | CATRFGPGDTQYF
TRBJ2-5 | TRBD1 | 15 | NA | TRBV6-5 | TGTGCCAGCAGACCCCGGGACAGGTACCAAGAGACCCAGTACTTC | CASRPRDRYQETQYF
TRBJ1-1 | TRBD1 | 14 | NA | TRBV9 | TGTGCCAGCGCAGGGGGCTCGGTGAACACTGAAGCTTTCTTT | CASAGGSVNTEAFF
TRBJ2-2 | TRBD1 | 15 | NA | TRBV27 | TGTGCCAGCAGTGGGGCAGGGGGCGGCACCGGGGAGCTGTTTTTT | CASSGAGGGTGELFF
TRBJ1-6 | NA | 15 | NA | TRBV18 | TGTGCCAGCTCACCAGGACAGAAAGGCAGTTCACCCCTCCACTTT | CASSPGQKGSSPLHF
TRBJ1-3 | TRBD1 | 16 | few | TRBV19 | TGTGCCAGTAGGGCGACAGGGGAATACTCTGGAAACACCATATATTTT | CASRATGEYSGNTIYF
TRBJ1-2 | NA | 14 | once | TRBV19 | TGTGCCAGTGGGACCCACTCAGGAGGCTATGGCTACACCTTC | CASGTHSGGYGYTF